Listed here are 3 T cell receptor beta chains from one sample, sequenced in a study of cytomegalovirus exposure and HLA in healthy donors. PCR primers comprised 60 Vbeta and 13 Jbeta primers. Method: immunoSEQ multiplex PCR; TCRdb's copy keeps in-frame clones and lacks some. The sample lists about 140,000 clones, under 10% seen once, with 6% to 7.5% in the top ten. The source material was PBMCs. The receptors stem from a woman aged 40-49 years in good health and CMV-seropositive.

This clone was detected only a few times. This chain links TRBV4-1 with TRBJ2-5, with D perhaps TRBD2 (6 bases). With 4 bases removed from V and 2 bases from J, the gap between germline ends came to 11 bases. This CDR3 is built from 14 residues. The V gene's germline CDR1 is MGHRA and CDR2 YSYEKL. CDR3 DNA: TGCGCCAGCAGCCTCAGCGGGCGGCAAGAGACCCAGTACTTC. This sequence encodes CASSLSGRQETQYF.

The chain carries TRBV6-1 and TRBJ2-1; D is possibly TRBD2 (6 bases). From germline, CDR1 is MNHNS and CDR2 SASEGT. The V end lost 6 bases, the J end lost 6 bases, and 12 bases lay between the germline ends. The length of the CDR3 is 13 residues. CDR3 sequence reads: CASSRLDGNEQFF. The DNA for the CDR3 is TGTGCCAGCAGCAGACTAGATGGCAATGAGCAGTTCTTC.

This clone occurred a few times. This chain links TRBV10-3 with TRBJ1-1, with 7 nucleotides matching TRBD1. CDR1 is ENHRY and CDR2 is SYGVKD in the germline V gene. The V gene end was trimmed by 5 bases and the J gene end by 5 bases; junction bases not matched to a gene: 11. This CDR3 has 15 amino acids. The CDR3 loop reads CAISSRIQGGTEAFF. The DNA for the CDR3 is TGTGCCATCAGTTCCCGAATCCAGGGGGGAACTGAAGCTTTCTTT.